These 16 T cell receptor beta chains originate from one sample sequenced in a study of T cells in localized non-small cell lung cancer. Assay used: immunoSEQ multiplex PCR; TCRdb lists only in-frame clones, some missing. The sample has roughly 26,000 clones; approximately 86% are singletons. This specimen was peripheral blood, taken before any cancer treatment. The receptors were sampled from a female donor of 60 years or more with stage II squamous cell lung carcinoma.

V usage is TRBV11-2 and J usage is TRBJ2-1; TRBD1 agrees at 7 bases. J lost 6 bases, V lost 5 bases, and 4 bases had no gene match. Germline assignment: CDR1 SGHAT and CDR2 FQNNGV. The CDR3 spans 13 residues. The CDR3 sequence is CASSLGTVNEQFF. The CDR3, as DNA: TGTGCCAGCAGCCTCGGGACAGTCAATGAGCAGTTCTTC.

In nucleotides, the CDR3 is TGTGCCAGCAGCGCTACAGGGGGCACTGAAGCTTTCTTT. This codes for CASSATGGTEAFF. V is TRBV11-2 and J is TRBJ1-1; 8 nucleotides line up with TRBD1. The J segment lost 4 bases and the V segment lost 5 bases, leaving 3 bases of the junction unmatched. The germline CDR1 and CDR2 sequences are SGHAT and FQNNGV. This CDR3 contains 13 residues. Combining the CDR3 with reference TRBV11-2 and TRBJ1-1 gives the whole variable domain EAGVAQSPRYKIIEKRQSVAFWCNPISGHATLYWYQQILGQGPKLLIQFQNNGVVDDSQLPKDRFSAERLKGVDSTLKIQPAKLEDSAVYLCASSATGGTEAFFGQGTRLTVV.

This clone was seen once. The V gene is TRBV6-6, the J gene TRBJ1-2; no definite D call. The V and J ends lost 7 bases and 3 bases respectively, with 12 bases between them. The CDR3 is 13 amino acids. Germline-derived CDR1 and CDR2 are MNHNY and SVGAGI (reference sequence). The CDR3 DNA reads TGTGCCAGCACCTACGCTGGAGACTATGGCTACACCTTC. Amino acid sequence: CASTYAGDYGYTF.

The V gene is TRBV5-5, the J gene TRBJ1-5; 8 bases are shared with TRBD1. This CDR3 region has 14 residues. V shed 3 bases and J 3 bases; nucleotides not matched to a gene: 2. Germline lookup yields CDR1 SGHKS and CDR2 YYEKEE (reference sequence). The CDR3 region has the DNA TGTGCCAGCAGCTGGACAGGGCACAATCAGCCCCAGCATTTT. It translates to CASSWTGHNQPQHF.

This chain connects TRBV6-6 to TRBJ1-3, with TRBD1 identical over 7 bases. The CDR3 spans 15 residues. Unmatched junction bases numbered 4, after V lost 5 bases and J lost 0 bases. Germline V lookup: CDR1 MNHNY, CDR2 SVGAGI (reference sequence). Here the CDR3 DNA reads TGTGCCAGCAGTACCCGGGACAGCTCTGGAAACACCATATATTTT. Amino acid sequence: CASSTRDSSGNTIYF.

This clone came up a few times. The chain recombines TRBV5-8 with TRBJ2-5; 12 positions agree with TRBD2. The CDR3 has 16 amino acids. Germline trimming cut 4 bases from V and 2 bases from J; bases unmatched to any gene: 6. Per germline, CDR1 SGHTS and CDR2 YDEGEE. The DNA for the CDR3 is TGTGCCAGCAGCGCCTGGACTAGCGGGAATCAAGAGACCCAGTACTTC. Translation gives CASSAWTSGNQETQYF.

The CDR3 region is CAWSVGKAQGVFTDTQYF. The CDR3 region has the DNA TGTGCCTGGAGTGTAGGCAAGGCACAGGGGGTGTTTACAGATACGCAGTATTTT. The chain employs TRBV30 and TRBJ2-3; TRBD1 aligns across 8 bases. V lost 0 bases and J lost 3; bases outside the gene matches: 14. The CDR3 consists of 18 residues. Germline CDR1 GTSNPN, CDR2 SVGIG (reference sequence).

The chain uses TRBV5-1 and TRBJ1-2, with 7 bases that match TRBD1. This CDR3 has 16 residues. The V gene end was trimmed by 4 bases and the J gene end by 3 bases; junction bases not matched to a gene: 12. The V gene's germline CDR1 is SGHRS and CDR2 YFSETQ. The CDR3 sequence is CASSLQGGREDYGYTF. As DNA, the CDR3 is TGCGCCAGCAGCCTCCAGGGGGGCAGGGAGGACTATGGCTACACCTTC. The variable domain in full, with the rest retrieved from reference TRBV5-1 and TRBJ1-2, is KAGVTQTPRYLIKTRGQQVTLSCSPISGHRSVSWYQQTPGQGLQFLFEYFSETQRNKGNFPGRFSGRQFSNSRSEMNVSTLELGDSALYLCASSLQGGREDYGYTFGSGTRLTVV.

The CDR3 DNA sequence: TGTGCCAGCAGCCAAGGGACTAGTCGGGAGACCCAGTACTTC. Translation: CASSQGTSRETQYF. The V and J genes are TRBV4-2 and TRBJ2-5, with TRBD2 identical over 7 bases. Germline V lookup: CDR1 LGHNA, CDR2 YNFKEQ. The V and J ends lost 1 base and 5 bases, in that order; junction bases with no gene match: 4. The CDR3 length is 14 residues.

This chain uses TRBV28 with TRBJ1-1; 7 positions match TRBD1. Trimming took 2 bases from V and 4 from J; bases not matched to a gene: 1. This CDR3 has 13 amino acids. Germline-derived CDR1 and CDR2 are MDHEN and SYDVKM. CDR3: CASSLAGGTEAFF. In DNA, the CDR3 is TGTGCCAGCAGTTTAGCAGGGGGCACTGAAGCTTTCTTT.

The V gene is TRBV6-1, the J gene TRBJ1-2; D is perhaps TRBD1 (5 bases). V was clipped by 2 bases and J by 6 bases, with 7 bases between them. The CDR3 totals 12 residues. CDR1 and CDR2 (germline): MNHNS, SASEGT. Written as DNA, the CDR3 is TGTGCCAGCAGTGAACGGGGGAATGGCTACACCTTC. Translation gives CASSERGNGYTF.

The V gene is TRBV19, the J gene TRBJ2-2; 9 nucleotides line up with TRBD1. Germline loops: CDR1 LNHDA, CDR2 SQIVND (reference sequence). Trimming at V came to 9 bases and at J to 1 base, leaving 3 bases not matched to a gene. The length of the CDR3 is 14 residues. The CDR3 DNA follows: TGTGCCAGCGGGACAGGGATGAACACCGGGGAGCTGTTTTTT. Its translation: CASGTGMNTGELFF. Variable domain in full (rest from reference TRBV19 and TRBJ2-2): DGGITQSPKYLFRKEGQNVTLSCEQNLNHDAMYWYRQDPGQGLRLIYYSQIVNDFQKGDIAEGYSVSREKKESFPLTVTSAQKNPTAFYLCASGTGMNTGELFFGEGSRLTVL.

The chain joins TRBV9 to TRBJ2-1, with 8 bases lining up with TRBD2. V trimming: 0 bases; J trimming: 6 bases; junction bases outside the gene matches: 5. The CDR3 has 15 amino acids. Germline loops: CDR1 SGDLS, CDR2 YYNGEE. CDR3 in amino acids: CASSVGGTSGNEQFF. CDR3 DNA: TGTGCCAGCAGCGTAGGCGGAACTAGCGGCAATGAGCAGTTCTTC.

This chain uses TRBV6-1 with TRBJ2-7; perhaps TRBD1 as D (6 bases). Trimming removed 1 base from V and 3 bases from J, with 13 bases in between. The CDR3 has 15 residues. Germline CDR1 MNHNS, CDR2 SASEGT. The CDR3: CASSEGPGQFYEQYF. DNA of the CDR3: TGTGCCAGCAGTGAAGGCCCTGGACAGTTCTACGAGCAGTACTTC.

The chain combines TRBV28 with TRBJ2-7, with TRBD1 identical over 11 bases. Per germline, CDR1 MDHEN and CDR2 SYDVKM. CDR3 length: 13 residues. With 6 bases clipped from V and 6 bases from J, the junction kept 4 bases outside the gene matches. CDR3 DNA: TGTGCCAGCAGGAGGGGACAGGGGGGCGAGCAGTACTTC. It codes for CASRRGQGGEQYF.

The J gene is TRBJ1-3, the V gene TRBV7-8, with no clear D. Per germline, CDR1 SGHVS and CDR2 FQNEAQ. Trimming removed 5 bases from V and 0 bases from J, with 14 bases in between. The CDR3 has 16 amino acids. This chain's CDR3 is CASSGRLGSSGNTIYF. In DNA, the CDR3 is TGTGCCAGCAGCGGGCGTTTAGGAAGCTCTGGAAACACCATATATTTT.